A single sample is the source of the 26 T cell receptor beta chains below, sequenced in a study of cytomegalovirus exposure and HLA in healthy donors. The PCR ran on 60 Vbeta and 13 Jbeta primers. The table came from immunoSEQ multiplex PCR; TCRdb's copy has only in-frame clones and leaves some out. The sample lists about 130,000 clones, around four fifths occurring once. The sample taken for sequencing was PBMCs. These receptors all stem from a boy between 2 and 10 years old in good health and CMV-seronegative.

V is TRBV4-1 and J is TRBJ1-3; 9 bases are shared with TRBD1. CDR3 length: 15 amino acids. The germline gives CDR1 MGHRA, CDR2 YSYEKL. After removal of 4 bases from V and 4 bases from J, the junction contained 5 bases not matched to a gene. The CDR3 reads CASSPGQGSGNTIYF. CDR3 DNA: TGCGCCAGCAGCCCCGGACAGGGGTCAGGAAACACCATATATTTT.

V is TRBV18 and J is TRBJ2-7; D unclear. The CDR3 is made up of 13 amino acids. From germline, CDR1 is KGHSH and CDR2 LQKENI. Trimming removed 2 bases at V and 3 bases at J, with 8 bases between. This CDR3 is CASSPDNSYEQYF. As DNA, the CDR3 is TGTGCCAGCTCACCAGACAACAGCTACGAGCAGTACTTC.

The chain couples TRBV11-1 to TRBJ2-2; 7 bases are shared with TRBD1. Germline values: CDR1 SGHAT, CDR2 FQDESV (reference sequence). V lost 5 bases, J lost 0 bases, and 3 bases stayed unmatched. The CDR3 sequence is 15 residues long. The CDR3 loop reads CASSRDRANTGELFF. As DNA, the CDR3 is TGTGCCAGCAGCCGGGACAGAGCGAACACCGGGGAGCTGTTTTTT.

This chain connects TRBV4-1 to TRBJ2-1; no firm D call. Germline values: CDR1 MGHRA, CDR2 YSYEKL. V was trimmed by 0 bases and J by 3 bases, leaving 12 bases between them. This CDR3 is 16 amino acids long. DNA for the CDR3: TGCGCCAGCAGCCAAGAAGGCGACTCATTCTACAATGAGCAGTTCTTC. Translation: CASSQEGDSFYNEQFF.

The gene calls are TRBV19 and TRBJ1-1, with a possible D match to TRBD1 (5 bases). Trimming took off 6 bases at V and 1 base at J, with 18 bases between the two ends. The CDR3 is made up of 16 amino acids. The V gene's germline CDR1 is LNHDA and CDR2 SQIVND (reference sequence). As DNA, the CDR3 is TGTGCCAGTAGATCCCTCCTACAACAGGCGAACACTGAAGCTTTCTTT. Translating it yields CASRSLLQQANTEAFF.

The chain has TRBV29-1 and TRBJ2-3; 9 nucleotides align to TRBD2. CDR1 and CDR2 from the germline V gene are SQVTM and ANQGSEA. The J segment lost 6 bases and the V segment lost 8 bases, leaving 9 bases of the junction unmatched. This CDR3 comprises 13 residues. The CDR3 here is CSSGTSQRDTQYF. The CDR3 coding sequence is TGCAGCTCAGGGACTAGCCAACGGGATACGCAGTATTTT.

The V call is TRBV6-4, the J call TRBJ2-1, with 7 bases that match TRBD1. The CDR3 runs to 14 residues. The J segment lost 9 bases and the V segment lost 5 bases, leaving 10 bases of the junction unmatched. CDR1 is MRHNA, CDR2 SNTAGT, per germline. CDR3 in DNA: TGTGCCAGCAGTACTACAGGGGATAGTGGTGAGCAGTTCTTC. It encodes CASSTTGDSGEQFF.

This rearrangement joins TRBV6-1 to TRBJ1-2; D perhaps matches TRBD1 (5 bases). Trimming stripped 2 bases from V and 8 bases from J, with 21 bases between. Germline CDR1 MNHNS, CDR2 SASEGT. The CDR3 has 16 residues. DNA for the CDR3: TGTGCCAGCAGTGAACTTGGGGTGGGGCAGGGTGAGGGCTACACCTTC. Its protein product is CASSELGVGQGEGYTF.

This clone has just a few counts. The gene calls are TRBV5-6 and TRBJ1-5; tentative D call: TRBD1 (5 bases). The CDR3 consists of 13 residues. Germline CDR1 is SGHDT and CDR2 is YYEEEE. Trimming removed 0 bases at V and 4 bases at J, with 5 bases between. The chain's CDR3 is CASSLDRNQPQHF. The CDR3 nucleotides are TGTGCCAGCAGCTTGGACAGGAATCAGCCCCAGCATTTT.

V is TRBV2 and J is TRBJ2-7, with 12 bases identical to TRBD2. The CDR3 sequence is 17 residues long. Unmatched junction bases numbered 17, after V lost 7 bases and J lost 7 bases. Germline V CDR1 and CDR2: SNHLY, FYNNEI. The CDR3 coding sequence is TGTGCCAGCACAGACATAGGGGCCCTAGCGGGAGGGAGAGAGCAGTACGTC. Translating gives CASTDIGALAGGREQYV.

This clone has more than one count but fewer than ten. The chain couples TRBV5-8 to TRBJ2-3, with 9 bases lining up with TRBD2. With V trimmed by 5 bases and J by 2 bases, 3 bases remained unmatched. Germline V gives CDR1 SGHTS, CDR2 YDEGEE. The length of the CDR3 is 14 residues. CDR3 in amino acids: CASRLAGDTDTQYF. The CDR3 nucleotides read TGTGCCAGCAGGTTAGCGGGAGACACAGATACGCAGTATTTT.

This chain joins TRBV27 and TRBJ1-2; tentatively, D is TRBD1 (6 bases). This CDR3 is 14 amino acids long. With 5 bases removed from V and 2 bases from J, the gap between germline ends came to 12 bases. CDR1 and CDR2 (germline): MNHEY, SMNVEV (reference sequence). CDR3 nucleotide sequence: TGTGCCAGCAGTCCATCGGACAGCAACTATGGCTACACCTTC. It is translated as CASSPSDSNYGYTF.

The rearrangement joins TRBV21-1 to TRBJ2-7; TRBD1, the table's D call, was not compared with the DNA. TRBV21-1 is a pseudogene locus. The CDR3 is 16 residues long. CDR3 protein: CASSATTGQGSYEQYF. The CDR3, as DNA: TGTGCCAGCAGCGCAACAACGGGACAGGGCTCCTACGAGCAGTACTTC.

This clone came up a few times. The V and J genes are TRBV30 and TRBJ2-3; TRBD2 aligns across 9 bases. CDR3 length: 16 residues. Germline trimming cut 6 bases from V and 2 bases from J; bases unmatched to any gene: 12. Germline assignment: CDR1 GTSNPN and CDR2 SVGIG (reference sequence). The CDR3 protein is CACPIRRGGYTDTQYF. The CDR3, as DNA: TGTGCCTGCCCCATTCGGCGGGGGGGGTACACAGATACGCAGTATTTT.

The gene calls are TRBV25-1 and TRBJ2-6, with a tentative D call TRBD2 (7 bases). Looked up from germline, CDR1 is MGHDK and CDR2 is SYGVNS. The CDR3 covers 17 residues. V lost 4 bases to trimming and J lost 0 bases, with 13 bases between them. The CDR3 protein is CASSAQGGDSGANVLTF. The CDR3 DNA sequence: TGTGCCAGCAGTGCCCAAGGGGGGGACTCTGGGGCCAACGTCCTGACTTTC.

This clone was detected once. This sequence joins TRBV6-5 and TRBJ1-1, with D perhaps TRBD1 (6 bases). This CDR3 is built from 14 residues. Germline CDR1 and CDR2: MNHEY and SVGAGI. V was shortened by 6 bases and J by 5 bases, with 16 bases between the two germline ends. CDR3: CASRPLQGGTEAFF. The CDR3 nucleotides are TGTGCCAGCAGACCGTTACAGGGAGGGACTGAAGCTTTCTTT.

The V call is TRBV6-1, the J call TRBJ1-2; D is uncertain. The germline V gene encodes CDR1 MNHNS and CDR2 SASEGT. The length of the CDR3 is 15 residues. Between the trimmed V and J ends, which lost 10 bases and 6 bases, there was a span of 24 bases. As DNA, the CDR3 is TGTGCCACCGGGGAAAGGGTAGAGGTGAGGGATGGCTACACCTTC. This sequence encodes CATGERVEVRDGYTF.

This clone appeared a few times. V gene TRBV7-9 combines with J gene TRBJ2-1; 7 nucleotides agree with TRBD2. Germline V gene data show CDR1 as SEHNR and CDR2 as FQNEAQ (reference sequence). J lost 3 bases, V lost 3 bases, and 5 bases had no gene match. The CDR3 covers 15 residues. The CDR3 reads CASSFRREIYNEQFF. CDR3 DNA sequence: TGTGCCAGCAGCTTTCGGCGGGAGATCTACAATGAGCAGTTCTTC. Together with reference TRBV7-9 and TRBJ2-1, the CDR3 gives the full variable domain: DTGVSQNPRHKITKRGQNVTFRCDPISEHNRLYWYRQTLGQGPEFLTYFQNEAQLEKSRLLSDRFSAERPKGSFSTLEIQRTEQGDSAMYLCASSFRREIYNEQFFGPGTRLTVL.

A single count supports this clone. The V call is TRBV4-1, the J call TRBJ1-1; TRBD1 agrees at 8 bases. CDR3 length: 17 amino acids. The germline gives CDR1 MGHRA, CDR2 YSYEKL. The junction had 15 bases not matched to a gene; V was cut back by 8 bases and J by 1 base. The CDR3 nucleotides read TGCGCCAGCGCCACAACCTCAGGGGGCAGGGAGAACACTGAAGCTTTCTTT. Its protein is CASATTSGGRENTEAFF.

This clone was seen only once. The chain couples TRBV25-1 to TRBJ2-6; D gene unclear. The CDR3 totals 17 residues. V lost 1 base and J lost 4, with 14 bases in between. Germline V CDR1 and CDR2: MGHDK, SYGVNS. CDR3 amino acids: CASSESGVPGGANVLTF. The DNA of the CDR3 is TGTGCCAGCAGTGAATCAGGCGTGCCTGGAGGGGCCAACGTCCTGACTTTC.

This clone was seen only once. This chain links TRBV28 with TRBJ1-1; TRBD1 matches at 7 bases. CDR1 is MDHEN and CDR2 is SYDVKM in the germline V gene. V was pared by 8 bases and J by 11 bases, with 17 bases of the junction left unmatched. The CDR3 covers 14 residues. This chain's CDR3 is CASGVLETGKHAFF. The CDR3 nucleotides read TGTGCCAGCGGCGTTCTGGAGACAGGGAAACACGCTTTCTTT.

The chain is built from TRBV11-2 and TRBJ1-6, with D unclear. Trimming shortened V by 6 bases and J by 11 bases, and 14 bases separated the two germline ends. There are 13 residues in the CDR3. Germline CDR1 reads SGHAT; CDR2 reads FQNNGV. CDR3 sequence (DNA): TGTGCCAGCAGGACACAACCGGCGACACCCCTCCACTTT. Protein: CASRTQPATPLHF.

The CDR3 DNA sequence: TGTGCCAGCAGCGTAGCGGACAGGGCATATGGCTACACCTTC. This encodes CASSVADRAYGYTF. The chain employs TRBV9 and TRBJ1-2; 8 positions agree with TRBD1. J was trimmed by 5 bases and V by 0 bases; bases with no gene match: 3. CDR3 length: 14 amino acids. The germline V gene has CDR1 SGDLS and CDR2 YYNGEE. The full variable domain, in which reference TRBV9 and TRBJ1-2 provide the parts outside the CDR3, is DSGVTQTPKHLITATGQRVTLRCSPRSGDLSVYWYQQSLDQGLQFLIQYYNGEERAKGNILERFSAQQFPDLHSELNLSSLELGDSALYFCASSVADRAYGYTFGSGTRLTVV.

The chain recombines TRBV19 with TRBJ1-4; 9 bases are shared with TRBD1. Germline CDR1 is LNHDA and CDR2 is SQIVND (reference sequence). This CDR3 spans 16 amino acids. The V and J ends lost 4 bases and 0 bases, in that order; junction bases with no gene match: 3. The DNA for the CDR3 is TGTGCCAGTAGTACGGGACAGGGAACAACTAATGAAAAACTGTTTTTT. Translated: CASSTGQGTTNEKLFF.

The chain uses TRBV12-5 and TRBJ1-1, with 7 bases lining up with TRBD1. The germline gives CDR1 LGHNT, CDR2 FRNRAP. The CDR3 runs to 18 residues. J gave up 1 base and V 2 bases, and 13 bases lay outside the gene matches. In DNA form, the CDR3 reads TGTGCTAGTGGTTTGTTAGTGGTCCGGGCAGGGGGGAACACTGAAGCTTTCTTT. Amino acid sequence: CASGLLVVRAGGNTEAFF.

This chain links TRBV15 with TRBJ1-2; TRBD1 might be the D (6 bases). Germline V gives CDR1 LNHNV, CDR2 YYDKDF (reference sequence). The V end lost 1 base, the J end lost 7 bases, and 16 bases lay between the germline ends. The CDR3 contains 15 residues. The CDR3 DNA reads as TGTGCCACCAGCAGAGGGTCAGGGGAGATTGGTGGCTACACCTTC. Translation: CATSRGSGEIGGYTF.